This TCR beta chain was observed in a study of blood T cell repertoires in COVID-19. Study information: Collection of acute and convalescent COVID-19 samples took place in the United States, Italy and Spain. The analysed material was cDNA or gDNA that came from T cells, B-cell-depleted T cells, or PBMCs.

Germline values: CDR1 MRHNA, CDR2 SNTAGT. With 3 bases removed from V and 4 bases from J, the gap between germline ends came to 9 bases. The CDR3 has 13 amino acids. Source study methods: Estimation of nucleated cell counts was performed using reference gene primer amplification. Assay: immunoSEQ multiplex PCR; the TCRdb copy retains only in-frame clones and omits some. That table gives V, J and clone size, and the DNA gave D and trimming. Here the sample spans approximately 220,000 clones, under 90% being singletons. Sequencing was done on a sample of peripheral blood. The sequence derives from a woman aged 60 to 75 who had recovered from COVID-19. The rearrangement uses TRBV6-4 and TRBJ1-2; TRBD1 is a possible D gene (6 bases). The CDR3 coding sequence is TGTGCCAGCAGTGAGGAACAGGGCTATGGCTACACCTTC. Its translation is CASSEEQGYGYTF.